A single sample gave rise to the 18 T cell receptor beta chains below, sequenced in a study of blood T cell repertoires in COVID-19. Assay: immunoSEQ multiplex PCR; the TCRdb copy retains only in-frame clones and omits some. The sample carries roughly 210,000 clones, around 90% recorded once. Sequencing was performed on peripheral blood. The receptors originated from a man aged 70-80 years with acute or convalescent COVID-19.

The chain carries TRBV6-5 and TRBJ2-1, with a tentative D call TRBD1 (5 bases). CDR1 and CDR2 from the germline V gene are MNHEY and SVGAGI. V lost 2 bases and J 0 bases, leaving 8 bases between the germline ends. This CDR3 comprises 15 residues. In DNA, the CDR3 is TGTGCCAGCAGTTACGACAGTTACTCCTACAATGAGCAGTTCTTC. Its translation: CASSYDSYSYNEQFF.

The chain recombines TRBV7-6 with TRBJ2-7; 8 bases are shared with TRBD2. This CDR3 is 16 amino acids long. Germline V gives CDR1 SGHVS, CDR2 FNYEAQ. The V and J ends lost 5 bases and 3 bases, in that order; junction bases with no gene match: 12. The DNA of the CDR3 is TGTGCCAGCAGCCACCTAGCGGGCGGATTAAACTACGAGCAGTACTTC. This encodes CASSHLAGGLNYEQYF.

The V gene is TRBV24-1, the J gene TRBJ1-6; 10 bases match TRBD1. This CDR3 is 17 amino acids long. Germline trimming cut 0 bases from V and 8 bases from J; bases unmatched to any gene: 6. Germline CDR1 KGHDR, CDR2 SFDVKD. DNA of the CDR3: TGTGCCACCAGTGATTTGGACAGGGGGCGATTGGATTCACCCCTCCACTTT. Its translation is CATSDLDRGRLDSPLHF.

J is TRBJ2-3 and V is TRBV7-9, with 8 nucleotides matching TRBD2. CDR1 SEHNR and CDR2 FQNEAQ come from the germline V gene (reference sequence). The CDR3 sequence is 13 residues long. The V segment lost 8 bases and the J segment 7 bases; nucleotides outside the gene matches: 8. The CDR3 loop is CASQAGDVNTQYF. The CDR3 region has the DNA TGTGCCAGCCAAGCGGGAGATGTGAATACGCAGTATTTT.

This clone was found a few times. The chain carries TRBV12-3 or TRBV12-4 and TRBJ2-1, with D possibly TRBD2 on 6 matching bases. This CDR3 is 13 amino acids long. V was cut by 7 bases and J by 9 bases, with 16 bases left in between. The CDR3 nucleotides are TGTGCCAGCACCCCTTGGGGGGAAGGTGAGCAGTTCTTC. Its translation: CASTPWGEGEQFF.

CDR3 residues: CASRQGVIYEQYF. The CDR3 DNA sequence: TGTGCCAGTCGGCAGGGGGTAATTTACGAGCAGTACTTC. This sequence joins TRBV2 and TRBJ2-7; TRBD1 matches 7 bases. V lost 9 bases, J lost 4 bases, and 9 bases stayed unmatched. From germline, CDR1 is SNHLY and CDR2 FYNNEI. This CDR3 is built from 13 residues.

The sample holds a few counts of this clone. Distinct nucleotide sequences in the sample also encode this CDR3. This chain connects TRBV18 to TRBJ2-7, with D maybe TRBD1 (5 bases). CDR3 length: 14 amino acids. The germline CDR1 and CDR2 sequences are KGHSH and LQKENI. V gave up 0 bases and J gave up 2 bases, with 8 bases separating them. CDR3 sequence reads: CASSPPTGPYEQYF. Written as DNA, the CDR3 is TGTGCCAGCTCACCACCTACAGGACCCTACGAGCAGTACTTC. The entire variable domain, with the rest obtained from reference TRBV18 and TRBJ2-7, is as follows: NAGVMQNPRHLVRRRGQEARLRCSPMKGHSHVYWYRQLPEEGLKFMVYLQKENIIDESGMPKERFSAEFPKEGPSILRIQQVVRGDSAAYFCASSPPTGPYEQYFGPGTRLTVT.

The chain combines TRBV6-6 with TRBJ2-1, with D possibly matching TRBD1 (6 bases). Trimming took off 5 bases at V and 10 bases at J, with 12 bases between the two ends. Looked up from germline, CDR1 is MNHNY and CDR2 is SVGAGI (reference sequence). The CDR3 sequence is 12 residues long. As DNA, the CDR3 is TGTGCCAGCAGTCGCCGGACAGCAGAGCAGTTCTTC. This gives the protein CASSRRTAEQFF.

V usage is TRBV19 and J usage is TRBJ1-1; maybe TRBD1 (6 bases). V lost 6 bases to trimming and J lost 3 bases, with 11 bases between them. Germline assignment: CDR1 LNHDA and CDR2 SQIVND (reference sequence). The length of the CDR3 is 13 residues. In DNA, the CDR3 is TGTGCCAGTAGCCACGAGGGGGACACTGAAGCTTTCTTT. Residues: CASSHEGDTEAFF.

This clone was detected once. V and J are TRBV6-1 and TRBJ2-7; TRBD2 is a possible D gene (6 bases). The V and J ends lost 3 bases and 0 bases respectively, with 12 bases between them. The germline gives CDR1 MNHNS, CDR2 SASEGT. This CDR3 is built from 15 residues. The CDR3 coding sequence is TGTGCCAGCAGTGAGACGGGACTCGACTCCTACGAGCAGTACTTC. Translation: CASSETGLDSYEQYF.

This clone was observed a handful of times. The V and J genes are TRBV28 and TRBJ2-1, with 9 nucleotides matching TRBD2. V shed 2 bases and J 4 bases; nucleotides not matched to a gene: 3. Germline CDR1 is MDHEN and CDR2 is SYDVKM. There are 15 residues in the CDR3. The CDR3 DNA follows: TGTGCCAGCAGTTTAGCGGGAGGGCTGTACAATGAGCAGTTCTTC. Its protein is CASSLAGGLYNEQFF.

This clone was seen a single time. CDR3 in amino acids: CSGGQGRTEAFF. As DNA, the CDR3 is TGCAGCGGAGGACAGGGGAGAACTGAAGCTTTCTTT. This chain connects TRBV29-1 to TRBJ1-1, with 9 nucleotides matching TRBD1. The germline V gene has CDR1 SQVTM and CDR2 ANQGSEA. This CDR3 spans 12 amino acids. Germline trimming cut 7 bases from V and 5 bases from J; bases unmatched to any gene: 5.

There are a few counts of this clone. V gene TRBV5-1 combines with J gene TRBJ2-1; D uncertain. V was trimmed by 3 bases and J by 8 bases, leaving 9 bases between them. The germline gives CDR1 SGHRS, CDR2 YFSETQ. The CDR3 extends over 12 amino acids. CDR3 residues: CASSSRGDEQFF. CDR3 coding DNA: TGCGCCAGCAGCTCTAGAGGCGATGAGCAGTTCTTC.

DNA for the CDR3: TGTGCCAGCAGCTTCGACAGGGGATCGGCGGGGGGCTACACCTTC. Its protein is CASSFDRGSAGGYTF. The chain carries TRBV5-6 and TRBJ1-2; TRBD1 matches at 8 bases. This CDR3 is built from 15 residues. Germline values: CDR1 SGHDT, CDR2 YYEEEE. The V and J ends lost 2 bases and 8 bases, in that order; junction bases with no gene match: 11.

This clone has a single count. This rearrangement joins TRBV25-1 to TRBJ1-2, with TRBD1 identical over 9 bases. The CDR3 spans 17 residues. The V gene end was trimmed by 3 bases and the J gene end by 0 bases; junction bases not matched to a gene: 8. Germline loops: CDR1 MGHDK, CDR2 SYGVNS. CDR3 amino acids: CASSDPGQGKSNYGYTF. CDR3 nucleotide sequence: TGTGCCAGCAGTGACCCCGGACAGGGGAAATCTAACTATGGCTACACCTTC.

This clone was seen a few times. The V and J genes are TRBV5-6 and TRBJ2-3; 9 bases line up with TRBD1. Germline CDR1 and CDR2: SGHDT and YYEEEE. The CDR3 has 16 amino acids. The junction had 12 bases not matched to a gene; V was cut back by 2 bases and J by 8 bases. CDR3 amino acids: CASSFAGTGTVGTQYF. Here the CDR3 DNA reads TGTGCCAGCAGCTTTGCCGGGACAGGGACTGTCGGTACGCAGTATTTT.

CDR3 amino acids: CASGVYYEQYF. The CDR3, as DNA: TGTGCTAGTGGCGTATACTACGAGCAGTACTTC. The chain joins TRBV12-5 to TRBJ2-7; no firm D call. V gave up 6 bases and J gave up 3 bases, with 6 bases separating them. Per germline, CDR1 LGHNT and CDR2 FRNRAP. The length of the CDR3 is 11 residues.

The chain has TRBV2 and TRBJ2-7; 9 nucleotides line up with TRBD2. Germline trimming cut 7 bases from V and 4 bases from J; bases unmatched to any gene: 8. The CDR3 spans 14 residues. Germline loops: CDR1 SNHLY, CDR2 FYNNEI. CDR3 coding DNA: TGTGCCAGCAAGTTTAGCGGGAGCTTGTACGAGCAGTACTTC. Its protein product is CASKFSGSLYEQYF. Filled out from reference TRBV2 and TRBJ2-7, the complete variable domain reads EPEVTQTPSHQVTQMGQEVILRCVPISNHLYFYWYRQILGQKVEFLVSFYNNEISEKSEIFDDQFSVERPDGSNFTLKIRSTKLEDSAMYFCASKFSGSLYEQYFGPGTRLTVT.